Listed below are T cell receptor beta chains from one sample, sequenced in a study of blood T cell repertoires in COVID-19. Measured with immunoSEQ multiplex PCR; TCRdb has only the in-frame clones, and not every one. The table lists over 150,000 clones, roughly 84% of them singletons. Sequenced material: peripheral blood. These receptors were collected from a woman aged 80 or older with active or convalescent COVID-19. CDR3s include the opening cysteine and the closing phenylalanine or tryptophan. Only part of the rows carry a size: once, few, many, or a class if the clone is expanded.

clone_size j_call v_call cdr3_aa
once TRBJ1-6 TRBV28 CASSLVVDRGSYNSPLHF
few TRBJ1-6 TRBV27 CASSSESSGTPYNSPLHF
NA TRBJ1-5 TRBV18 CARGQGYGNQPQHF
NA TRBJ2-5 TRBV18 CASSPHRAPQETQYF
few TRBJ2-2 TRBV5-4 CASSPGTGGTGELFF
NA TRBJ2-7 TRBV5-1 CASSLEPGNSYEQYF
NA TRBJ1-6 TRBV11-1 CASSAGQNSPLHF
NA TRBJ2-5 TRBV5-5 CASSPRQLQETQYF
NA TRBJ2-2 TRBV5-6 CASSLERQDNSGATGELFF
NA TRBJ1-3 TRBV5-1 CASSPSSGGVSGNTIYF
NA TRBJ1-5 TRBV5-4 CASSLDGSQGSNQPQHF
few TRBJ2-3 TRBV10-1 CASSLGGTDTQYF
NA TRBJ1-2 TRBV5-1 CASSLALGGPLNYGYTF
NA TRBJ2-5 TRBV3-1/TRBV3-2 CASSQDGGGLARAETQYF
once TRBJ1-2 TRBV19 CASSPGGGGYTF
NA TRBJ2-7 TRBV24-1 CATSGQPSYEQYF
NA TRBJ2-1 TRBV5-1 CASSSLAGESEQFF
NA TRBJ2-3 TRBV15 CATSGGLASSTDTQYF
NA TRBJ2-7 TRBV6-5 CASSRSSGDINEQYF
once TRBJ1-1 TRBV7-8 CASSLPTGGTMNTEAFF
few TRBJ2-7 TRBV2 CASSDQGYYEQYF
NA TRBJ2-1 TRBV7-9 CASSLSGGSRGNEQFF
NA TRBJ2-1 TRBV5-1 CASSVGTGNNEQFF
NA TRBJ2-5 TRBV24-1 CATSGATSGAPLYQETQYF
NA TRBJ2-1 TRBV4-2 CASSQEGLAGGRMFGEQFF
NA TRBJ1-2 TRBV24-1 CATSDDYNYGYTF
NA TRBJ1-2 TRBV3-1/TRBV3-2 CASLPSQGNYGYTF
NA TRBJ1-3 TRBV7-9 CASSSNSLGGGNTIYF
few TRBJ2-1 TRBV18 CASSPPPQGEKFF
once TRBJ2-1 TRBV5-1 CASSGETSGSYNEQFF
NA TRBJ2-5 TRBV5-6 CASSSAARFTETQYF
NA TRBJ2-5 TRBV29-1 CSVLRDNQETQYF
NA TRBJ2-3 TRBV7-3 CASSQRQGSFGTDTQYF
NA TRBJ2-7 TRBV5-4 CASSTNRGREQYF
NA TRBJ1-4 TRBV2 CASSDYPRVELFF
NA TRBJ2-1 TRBV6-5 CASSSSGRGEQFF
NA TRBJ1-3 TRBV11-2 CASSRIPGQANSGNTIYF
NA TRBJ1-1 TRBV10-3 CAISHEGEAEAFF
once TRBJ2-5 TRBV6-5 CASRRGQGGKTQYF
NA TRBJ1-2 TRBV27 CASSSSDRSYGYTF
NA TRBJ2-1 TRBV11-2 CASSLAGSSYNEQFF
NA TRBJ1-5 TRBV2 CASTFGTGGNQPQHF
NA TRBJ1-6 TRBV7-2 CASTQQTGSYNSPLHF
NA TRBJ1-5 TRBV7-3 CASSADRGQPQHF
NA TRBJ2-7 TRBV27 CASSFYGQAYEQYF
once TRBJ1-6 TRBV27 CASSLSQVYNSPLHF
NA TRBJ1-2 TRBV4-1 CASSPGTGPYGYTF
once TRBJ2-7 TRBV7-8 CASSLGTGEGEQYF
NA TRBJ2-2 TRBV29-1 CSGQGANTGELFF